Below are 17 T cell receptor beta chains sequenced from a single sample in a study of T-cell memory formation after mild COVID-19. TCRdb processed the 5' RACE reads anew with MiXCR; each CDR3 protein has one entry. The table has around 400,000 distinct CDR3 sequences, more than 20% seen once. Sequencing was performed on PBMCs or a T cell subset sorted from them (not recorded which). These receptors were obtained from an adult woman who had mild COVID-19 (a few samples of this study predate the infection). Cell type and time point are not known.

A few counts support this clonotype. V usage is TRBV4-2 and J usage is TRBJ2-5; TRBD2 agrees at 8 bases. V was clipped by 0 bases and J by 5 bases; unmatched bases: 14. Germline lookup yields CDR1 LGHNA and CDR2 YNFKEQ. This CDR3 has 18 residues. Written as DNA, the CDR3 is TGTGCCAGCAGCCAAGATCCCACTAGCGGACCGCTCGGGGAGACCCAGTACTTC. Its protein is CASSQDPTSGPLGETQYF.

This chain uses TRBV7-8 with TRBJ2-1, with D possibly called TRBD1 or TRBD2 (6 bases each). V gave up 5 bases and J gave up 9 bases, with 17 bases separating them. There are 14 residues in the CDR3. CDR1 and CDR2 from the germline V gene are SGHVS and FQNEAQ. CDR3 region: CASSGGGGRLEQFF. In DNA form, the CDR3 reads TGTGCCAGCAGCGGGGGCGGAGGGAGGCTTGAGCAGTTCTTC.

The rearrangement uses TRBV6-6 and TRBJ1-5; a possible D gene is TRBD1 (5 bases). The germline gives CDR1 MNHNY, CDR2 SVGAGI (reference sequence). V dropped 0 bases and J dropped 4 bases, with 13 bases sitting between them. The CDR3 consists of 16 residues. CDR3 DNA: TGTGCCAGCAGTTACTCGGCAGGGCGGGGGAATCAGCCCCAGCATTTT. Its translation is CASSYSAGRGNQPQHF.

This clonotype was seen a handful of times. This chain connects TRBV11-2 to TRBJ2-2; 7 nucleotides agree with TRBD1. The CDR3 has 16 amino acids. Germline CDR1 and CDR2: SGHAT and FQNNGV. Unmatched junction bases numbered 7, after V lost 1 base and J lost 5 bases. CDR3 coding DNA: TGTGCCAGCAGCTTAGGAAGGGGGCGAGGTACCGGGGAGCTGTTTTTT. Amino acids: CASSLGRGRGTGELFF.

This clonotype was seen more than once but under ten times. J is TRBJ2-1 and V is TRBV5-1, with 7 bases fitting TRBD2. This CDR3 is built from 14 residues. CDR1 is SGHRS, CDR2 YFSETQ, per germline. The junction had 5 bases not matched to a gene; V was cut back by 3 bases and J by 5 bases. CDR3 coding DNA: TGCGCCAGCAGCTCTAGCGGAGAAGACAATGAGCAGTTCTTC. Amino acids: CASSSSGEDNEQFF.

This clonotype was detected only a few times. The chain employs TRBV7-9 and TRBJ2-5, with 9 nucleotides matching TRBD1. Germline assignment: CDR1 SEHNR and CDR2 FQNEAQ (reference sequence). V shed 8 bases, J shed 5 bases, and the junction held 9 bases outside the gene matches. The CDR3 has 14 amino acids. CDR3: CASGATGGSETQYF. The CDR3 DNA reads TGTGCCAGCGGTGCGACAGGGGGGTCGGAGACCCAGTACTTC.

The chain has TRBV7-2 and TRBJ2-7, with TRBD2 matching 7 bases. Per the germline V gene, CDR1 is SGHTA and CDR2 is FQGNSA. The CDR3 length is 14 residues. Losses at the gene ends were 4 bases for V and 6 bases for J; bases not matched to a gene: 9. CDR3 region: CASSSRGRGIEQYF. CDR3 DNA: TGTGCCAGCAGCTCCCGGGGGAGGGGAATCGAGCAGTACTTC.

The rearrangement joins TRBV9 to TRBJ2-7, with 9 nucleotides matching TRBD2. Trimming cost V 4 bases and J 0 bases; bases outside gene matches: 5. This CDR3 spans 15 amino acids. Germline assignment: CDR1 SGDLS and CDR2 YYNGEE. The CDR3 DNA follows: TGTGCCAGCAGCCAGACTAGCGGAGCCTCCTACGAGCAGTACTTC. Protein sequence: CASSQTSGASYEQYF.

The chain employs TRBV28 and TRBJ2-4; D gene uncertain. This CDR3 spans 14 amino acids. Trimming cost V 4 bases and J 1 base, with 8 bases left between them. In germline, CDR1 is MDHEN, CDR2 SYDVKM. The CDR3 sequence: CASSSLSAKNIQYF. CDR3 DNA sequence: TGTGCCAGCAGTTCCCTCAGTGCCAAAAACATTCAGTACTTC.

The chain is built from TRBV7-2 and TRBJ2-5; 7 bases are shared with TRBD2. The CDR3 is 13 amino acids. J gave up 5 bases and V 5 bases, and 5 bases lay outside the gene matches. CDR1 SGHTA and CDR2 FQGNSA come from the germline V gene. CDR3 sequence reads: CASSQTSFETQYF. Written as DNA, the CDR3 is TGTGCCAGCAGCCAGACTAGCTTTGAGACCCAGTACTTC.

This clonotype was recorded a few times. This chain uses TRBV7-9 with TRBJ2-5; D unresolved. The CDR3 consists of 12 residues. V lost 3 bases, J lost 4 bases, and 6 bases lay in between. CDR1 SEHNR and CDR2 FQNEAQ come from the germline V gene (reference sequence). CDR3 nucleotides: TGTGCCAGCAGCTTTTCAGCAGAGACCCAGTACTTC. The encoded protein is CASSFSAETQYF.

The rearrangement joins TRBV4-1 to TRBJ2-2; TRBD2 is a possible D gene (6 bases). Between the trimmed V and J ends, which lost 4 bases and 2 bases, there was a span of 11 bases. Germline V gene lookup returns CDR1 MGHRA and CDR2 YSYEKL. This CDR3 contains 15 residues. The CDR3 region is CASSPGGTNTGELFF. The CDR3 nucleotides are TGCGCCAGCAGCCCCGGTGGGACTAACACCGGGGAGCTGTTTTTT.

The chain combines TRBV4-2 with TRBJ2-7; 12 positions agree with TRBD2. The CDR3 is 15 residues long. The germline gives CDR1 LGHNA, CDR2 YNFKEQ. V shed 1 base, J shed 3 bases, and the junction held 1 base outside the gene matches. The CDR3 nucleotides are TGTGCCAGCAGCCAAGGGACTAGCGGGAACTACGAGCAGTACTTC. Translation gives CASSQGTSGNYEQYF.

The CDR3 sequence is CASSFRAQETQYF. DNA for the CDR3: TGTGCCAGCAGCTTTAGGGCCCAAGAGACCCAGTACTTC. The V and J genes are TRBV27 and TRBJ2-5; D remains ambiguous. Trimming stripped 6 bases from V and 1 base from J, with 9 bases between. The germline gives CDR1 MNHEY, CDR2 SMNVEV (reference sequence). The CDR3 has 13 residues.

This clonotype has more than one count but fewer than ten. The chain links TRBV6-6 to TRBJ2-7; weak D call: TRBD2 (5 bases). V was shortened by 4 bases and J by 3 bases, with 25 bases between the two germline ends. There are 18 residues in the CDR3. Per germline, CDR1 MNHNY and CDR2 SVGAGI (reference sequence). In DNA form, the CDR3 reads TGTGCCAGCAGTTCCGAGCGGAGACCCTCGACGGAATTCTACGAGCAGTACTTC. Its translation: CASSSERRPSTEFYEQYF.

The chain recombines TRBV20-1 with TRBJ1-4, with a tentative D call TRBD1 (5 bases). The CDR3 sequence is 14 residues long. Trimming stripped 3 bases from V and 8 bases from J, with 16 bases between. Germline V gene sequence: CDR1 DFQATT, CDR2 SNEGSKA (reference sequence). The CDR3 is CSASVLGVREKLFF. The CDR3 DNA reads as TGCAGTGCTAGTGTGCTGGGGGTGCGAGAAAAACTGTTTTTT.

CDR3 DNA: TGTGCCATCAGTATCCGGGACAGGGCCCCGCCTGTCTATGGCTACACCTTC. This sequence encodes CAISIRDRAPPVYGYTF. The V call is TRBV10-3, the J call TRBJ1-2; TRBD1 matches 9 bases. The V gene end was trimmed by 5 bases and the J gene end by 4 bases; junction bases not matched to a gene: 14. In germline, CDR1 is ENHRY, CDR2 SYGVKD. The CDR3 is made up of 17 amino acids.